A single sample is the source of the 21 T cell receptor beta chains below, sequenced in a study of T-cell reconstitution after alpha-beta-depleted transplantation in children. The TCRbeta library was prepared with unique molecular identifiers. TCRdb ran MiXCR on the PCR reads and lists one entry per CDR3 protein. The data show 700,000 to 850,000 distinct CDR3 sequences, roughly 16% seen once. Sequenced material: PBMCs, mostly from graft donor cells, taken 360 days after TCRalphabeta/CD19-depleted stem cell transplant. Receptors originate from a male patient younger than 18 who had a stem cell transplant for acute lymphoblastic leukemia, so the T cells may come from the graft donor.

This rearrangement joins TRBV2 to TRBJ1-6; a possible D gene is TRBD1 (5 bases). The CDR3 spans 15 residues. Trimming left V 0 bases short and J 10 bases short, with 13 bases between. Germline CDR1 and CDR2: SNHLY and FYNNEI. CDR3 in amino acids: CASSEARQGNSPLHF. In DNA form, the CDR3 reads TGTGCCAGCAGTGAAGCGCGGCAGGGAAACTCACCCCTCCACTTT.

This clonotype has more than one count but fewer than ten. The chain employs TRBV15 and TRBJ2-3, with D uncertain. Trimming cost V 3 bases and J 0 bases, with 4 bases left between them. Germline loops: CDR1 LNHNV, CDR2 YYDKDF (reference sequence). The CDR3 length is 13 residues. The CDR3 region is CATSSTSTDTQYF. The CDR3 nucleotides are TGTGCCACCAGCAGTACTAGCACAGATACGCAGTATTTT. Variable domain in full (rest from reference TRBV15 and TRBJ2-3): DAMVIQNPRYQVTQFGKPVTLSCSQTLNHNVMYWYQQKSSQAPKLLFHYYDKDFNNEADTPDNFQSRRPNTSFCFLDIRSPGLGDTAMYLCATSSTSTDTQYFGPGTRLTVL.

This clonotype was observed at least ten times. The rearrangement uses TRBV5-1 and TRBJ1-2, with D hard to call. V shed 2 bases and J shed 5 bases, with 10 bases lying between them. The V gene's germline CDR1 is SGHRS and CDR2 YFSETQ. This CDR3 is built from 13 residues. The CDR3 nucleotides are TGCGCCAGCAGCTTAACAGCCCGGTATGGCTACACCTTC. It codes for CASSLTARYGYTF.

The chain joins TRBV5-1 to TRBJ1-3, with D possibly matching TRBD1 (5 bases). This CDR3 contains 17 residues. Germline CDR1 is SGHRS and CDR2 is YFSETQ. The V gene lost 0 bases and the J gene lost 0 bases, with 13 bases spanning the gap. This CDR3 reads CASSLVAGLSSGNTIYF. The CDR3 DNA reads as TGCGCCAGCAGCTTGGTTGCAGGGCTGAGCTCTGGAAACACCATATATTTT.

The chain joins TRBV7-3 to TRBJ2-1; 7 positions match TRBD2. The V gene's germline CDR1 is SGHTA and CDR2 FQGTGA. The CDR3 consists of 16 residues. Trimming took 6 bases from V and 6 from J; bases not matched to a gene: 14. This CDR3 reads CASSPITRLAGNEQFF. CDR3 DNA sequence: TGTGCCAGCAGTCCTATTACGCGACTAGCAGGCAATGAGCAGTTCTTC. The whole variable domain, remainder taken from reference TRBV7-3 and TRBJ2-1, is GAGVSQTPSNKVTEKGKYVELRCDPISGHTALYWYRQSLGQGPEFLIYFQGTGAADDSGLPNDRFFAVRPEGSVSTLKIQRTERGDSAVYLCASSPITRLAGNEQFFGPGTRLTVL.

This clonotype has ten or more counts. CDR3 DNA: TGCAGCGTTGAGGCGGGTTACTACTCCTACGAGCAGTACTTC. It is translated as CSVEAGYYSYEQYF. This chain connects TRBV29-1 to TRBJ2-7; D perhaps matches TRBD2 (5 bases). Germline lookup yields CDR1 SQVTM and CDR2 ANQGSEA. CDR3 length equals 14 residues. Trimming left V 3 bases short and J 0 bases short, with 12 bases between.

V is TRBV29-1 and J is TRBJ2-1; possibly TRBD2 for D (5 bases). CDR3 length equals 14 residues. Trimming removed 6 bases at V and 4 bases at J, with 16 bases between. Germline CDR1 SQVTM, CDR2 ANQGSEA. The CDR3 nucleotides read TGCAGCGTCGGGATTTTGAGGGCATACAATGAGCAGTTCTTC. This sequence encodes CSVGILRAYNEQFF.

This chain links TRBV7-9 with TRBJ2-7; 10 bases map to TRBD2. Trimming removed 5 bases from V and 3 bases from J; junction bases left unmatched: 10. Per the germline V gene, CDR1 is SEHNR and CDR2 is FQNEAQ (reference sequence). This CDR3 region has 16 residues. The CDR3 loop is CASSAPGLARDYEQYF. For the CDR3, the DNA is TGTGCCAGCAGCGCCCCGGGACTAGCGAGAGACTACGAGCAGTACTTC.

The genes are TRBV3-1 and TRBJ1-5; D remains ambiguous. Germline values: CDR1 LGHDT, CDR2 YNNKEL (reference sequence). This CDR3 spans 16 amino acids. Trimming took off 1 base at V and 5 bases at J, with 15 bases between the two ends. The CDR3 spells CASSQAPRGFDQPQHF. The CDR3 nucleotides are TGTGCCAGCAGCCAAGCCCCCAGAGGGTTCGATCAGCCCCAGCATTTT.

The sample holds a few counts of this clonotype. V and J are TRBV7-6 and TRBJ1-6; 9 bases align to TRBD1. The CDR3 is made up of 15 amino acids. CDR1 is SGHVS, CDR2 FNYEAQ, per germline. V shed 0 bases, J shed 14 bases, and the junction held 8 bases outside the gene matches. In DNA form, the CDR3 reads TGTGCCAGCAGCTTAGCAGGGACAGGGAGAGAGGCCCTCCACTTT. It translates to CASSLAGTGREALHF. Supplemented by reference TRBV7-6 and TRBJ1-6, the full variable domain reads GAGVSQSPRYKVTKRGQDVALRCDPISGHVSLYWYRQALGQGPEFLTYFNYEAQQDKSGLPNDRFSAERPEGSISTLTIQRTEQRDSAMYRCASSLAGTGREALHFGNGTRLTVT.

The genes are TRBV24-1 and TRBJ1-5; 7 bases match TRBD1. Germline V gene sequence: CDR1 KGHDR, CDR2 SFDVKD. Trimming took 3 bases from V and 8 from J; bases not matched to a gene: 6. The CDR3 spans 14 residues. CDR3 DNA: TGTGCCACCAGTGATCCGGGACAGAAGGAGCCCCAGCATTTT. This encodes CATSDPGQKEPQHF.

This clonotype was seen a few times. The chain employs TRBV7-3 and TRBJ2-3, with TRBD2 as a possible D gene (6 bases). This CDR3 is built from 15 residues. CDR1 is SGHTA, CDR2 FQGTGA, per germline. Trimming removed 6 bases from V and 2 bases from J, with 15 bases in between. The CDR3 protein is CASRQIGLITDTQYF. CDR3 sequence (DNA): TGTGCCAGCAGGCAGATAGGACTAATCACAGATACGCAGTATTTT.

This clonotype was seen at least ten times. V usage is TRBV12-3 or TRBV12-4 and J usage is TRBJ2-2; maybe TRBD2 (5 bases). Trimming cost V 6 bases and J 2 bases, with 16 bases left between them. There are 16 residues in the CDR3. As DNA, the CDR3 is TGTGCCAGCAGCCTTCCGAGGGAAATTAACACCGGGGAGCTGTTTTTT. This codes for CASSLPREINTGELFF.

This clonotype was found a few times. This chain uses TRBV5-1 with TRBJ2-7; 14 bases are shared with TRBD2. The CDR3 covers 18 residues. Germline CDR1 and CDR2: SGHRS and YFSETQ. The V gene end was trimmed by 4 bases and the J gene end by 2 bases; junction bases not matched to a gene: 11. CDR3 DNA sequence: TGCGCCAGCAGCCCCACGACTAGCGGGAGGGCCTCGGCCTACGAGCAGTACTTC. Residues: CASSPTTSGRASAYEQYF.

CDR3 residues: CASSSFPGSGANVLTF. The CDR3 coding sequence is TGTGCCAGCAGCTCCTTCCCGGGCTCTGGGGCCAACGTCCTGACTTTC. The chain uses TRBV7-9 and TRBJ2-6; D remains ambiguous. Trimming left V 4 bases short and J 0 bases short, with 10 bases between. Germline loops: CDR1 SEHNR, CDR2 FQNEAQ (reference sequence). The CDR3 runs to 16 residues.

The V and J genes are TRBV6-2 or TRBV6-3 and TRBJ2-5, with TRBD2 matching 14 bases. From germline, CDR1 is MNHEY and CDR2 SVGEGT. J lost 3 bases, V lost 7 bases, and 4 bases had no gene match. The CDR3 has 15 residues. Here the CDR3 reads CASTRGLAGEETQYF. The CDR3, as DNA: TGTGCCAGCACTAGGGGACTAGCGGGGGAAGAGACCCAGTACTTC.

There are a few counts of this clonotype. The rearrangement links TRBV7-9 to TRBJ2-7, with 13 bases aligning to TRBD2. The V gene's germline CDR1 is SEHNR and CDR2 FQNEAQ (reference sequence). The V segment lost 2 bases and the J segment 7 bases; nucleotides outside the gene matches: 5. The CDR3 has 15 residues. CDR3 sequence reads: CASSLRLAGGDEQYF. The CDR3 DNA sequence: TGTGCCAGCAGCTTAAGACTAGCGGGAGGTGATGAGCAGTACTTC.

With respect to this clonotype: This may arise from a read error, as a much more abundant clone is one base away. For the CDR3, the DNA is TGTGCCAGCAGTTTATGGGGGGAACAGCCCCAGCATTTT. Protein sequence: CASSLWGEQPQHF. The chain joins TRBV27 to TRBJ1-5; perhaps TRBD1 as D (5 bases). Trimming left V 1 base short and J 7 bases short, with 8 bases between. The CDR3 spans 13 residues. CDR1 and CDR2 (germline): MNHEY, SMNVEV (reference sequence).

The chain links TRBV10-3 to TRBJ2-7; D call uncertain. The CDR3 is 13 amino acids. CDR1 and CDR2 from the germline V gene are ENHRY and SYGVKD. Between the trimmed V and J ends, which lost 3 bases and 3 bases, there was a span of 9 bases. The CDR3 spells CAISEGSVYEQYF. The CDR3 bases are TGTGCCATCAGTGAAGGGTCGGTCTACGAGCAGTACTTC.

The rearrangement joins TRBV3-1 to TRBJ1-3; 9 bases align to TRBD1. Trimming at V came to 4 bases and at J to 4 bases, leaving 5 bases not matched to a gene. CDR1 and CDR2 (germline): LGHDT, YNNKEL (reference sequence). This CDR3 is 15 amino acids long. CDR3 in DNA: TGTGCCAGCAGCCTACAGGGGGCGCCCGGAAACACCATATATTTT. This sequence encodes CASSLQGAPGNTIYF.

V and J are TRBV29-1 and TRBJ2-7, with 7 nucleotides matching TRBD1. V lost 2 bases and J lost 3; bases outside the gene matches: 7. Germline CDR1 and CDR2: SQVTM and ANQGSEA. The CDR3 totals 14 residues. Here the CDR3 DNA reads TGCAGCGTTGAAAAGGCCTCAGGGGGCTACGAGCAGTACTTC. It yields the protein CSVEKASGGYEQYF.